This TCR beta chain derives from a study of blood T cell repertoires in COVID-19. For the study at large: Sources were T cells, B-cell-depleted T cells, or PBMCs; the material itself was cDNA or gDNA.

As originally analysed: Nucleated cell counts were estimated from reference gene primer amplification. TCRdb's table, derived via immunoSEQ multiplex PCR, lists solely in-frame clones and lacks some. The V and J calls and the clone size are those of that table, but D and trimming were determined from the DNA. The table includes approximately 90,000 clones, roughly 80% detected once. V was trimmed by 3 bases and J by 2 bases, leaving 19 bases between them. CDR3 length: 17 amino acids. Germline V gene sequence: CDR1 MGHRA, CDR2 YSYEKL. The genes are TRBV4-1 and TRBJ2-5, with D maybe TRBD1 (6 bases). The receptor was isolated from a man aged 55 to 70 with acute or convalescent COVID-19. Sequencing was carried out using peripheral blood. CDR3: CASSQHLPRTEQETQYF. CDR3 sequence (DNA): TGCGCCAGCAGCCAGCATTTGCCGAGGACAGAACAAGAGACCCAGTACTTC.